These T cell receptor beta chains were read from a single sample in a study of radiotherapy plus CTLA-4 blockade in lung cancer. Sequencing used immunoSEQ multiplex PCR; TCRdb keeps in-frame clones, though not all of them. The top ten clones hold 16% of a sample with about 28,000 clones, over 60% of them seen once. Sample: peripheral blood, taken from a patient treated with radiotherapy plus ipilimumab. Receptors originate from a human donor with non-small cell lung cancer that progressed on radiotherapy plus ipilimumab. Both conserved end residues are part of each CDR3. The D gene is left open where the match is weak. Not all rows give a size; the values are once, few, many and, for expanded clones, a class.

CDR3 protein: CASRTVPTEAFF; CDR3 DNA: TGTGCCAGCAGAACGGTCCCCACTGAAGCTTTCTTT; CDR3 length: 12; J gene: TRBJ1-1; V gene: TRBV28; D gene: -; clone size: -
CDR3 protein: CASRIRGSNTGELFF; CDR3 DNA: TGTGCCAGCAGAATAAGGGGGTCGAACACCGGGGAGCTGTTTTTT; CDR3 length: 15; J gene: TRBJ2-2; V gene: TRBV28; D gene: -; clone size: -
CDR3 protein: CASSGGQGQPYNSPLHF; CDR3 DNA: TGCGCCAGCAGTGGGGGACAGGGACAGCCCTATAATTCACCCCTCCACTTT; CDR3 length: 17; J gene: TRBJ1-6; V gene: TRBV10-1; D gene: TRBD1; clone size: -
CDR3 protein: CATSPPGRRQGREKLFF; CDR3 DNA: TGTGCCACCTCCCCCCCGGGACGCCGCCAAGGGCGTGAAAAACTGTTTTTT; CDR3 length: 17; J gene: TRBJ1-4; V gene: TRBV28; D gene: -; clone size: few
CDR3 protein: CASSERSGTGNQPQHF; CDR3 DNA: TGTGCCAGCAGTGAGCGGTCCGGGACAGGAAATCAGCCCCAGCATTTT; CDR3 length: 16; J gene: TRBJ1-5; V gene: TRBV2; D gene: TRBD1; clone size: once
CDR3 protein: CASSSRTGLHEQYF; CDR3 DNA: TGTGCCAGCAGCTCCCGGACCGGGCTCCACGAGCAGTACTTC; CDR3 length: 14; J gene: TRBJ2-7; V gene: TRBV7-2; D gene: -; clone size: -
CDR3 protein: CSGTTSGNYNEQFF; CDR3 DNA: TGCAGCGGTACCACTAGCGGGAATTACAATGAGCAGTTCTTC; CDR3 length: 14; J gene: TRBJ2-1; V gene: TRBV29-1; D gene: TRBD2; clone size: -
CDR3 protein: CASSLSPTLYGYTF; CDR3 DNA: TGTGCCAGCAGTTTATCGCCGACACTCTATGGCTACACCTTC; CDR3 length: 14; J gene: TRBJ1-2; V gene: TRBV27; D gene: -; clone size: few
CDR3 protein: CSVGENTEAFF; CDR3 DNA: TGCAGCGTTGGGGAGAACACTGAAGCTTTCTTT; CDR3 length: 11; J gene: TRBJ1-1; V gene: TRBV29-1; D gene: -; clone size: -
CDR3 protein: CASSLHGTGTGELFF; CDR3 DNA: TGCGCCAGCAGCTTGCATGGGACAGGAACCGGGGAGCTGTTTTTT; CDR3 length: 15; J gene: TRBJ2-2; V gene: TRBV5-1; D gene: TRBD1; clone size: -
CDR3 protein: CASSPRSNQPSNYGYTF; CDR3 DNA: TGTGCCAGCAGCCCCCGGAGCAATCAACCAAGTAACTATGGCTACACCTTC; CDR3 length: 17; J gene: TRBJ1-2; V gene: TRBV7-2; D gene: -; clone size: -
CDR3 protein: CASSFGGALATYEQYF; CDR3 DNA: TGTGCCAGCAGCTTTGGGGGGGCGCTGGCTACATACGAGCAGTACTTC; CDR3 length: 16; J gene: TRBJ2-7; V gene: TRBV25-1; D gene: -; clone size: -
CDR3 protein: CASSPRLVAETQYF; CDR3 DNA: TGTGCCAGCAGCCCGCGACTAGTTGCAGAGACCCAGTACTTC; CDR3 length: 14; J gene: TRBJ2-5; V gene: TRBV11-2; D gene: -; clone size: few
CDR3 protein: CASSAPGAGGSGELFF; CDR3 DNA: TGTGCCAGCAGCGCCCCGGGGGCGGGGGGTAGCGGGGAGCTGTTTTTT; CDR3 length: 16; J gene: TRBJ2-2; V gene: TRBV9; D gene: TRBD2; clone size: -
CDR3 protein: CASSLALDLTGKDTEAFF; CDR3 DNA: TGCGCCAGCAGCTTGGCCCTCGACTTGACAGGGAAGGACACTGAAGCTTTCTTT; CDR3 length: 18; J gene: TRBJ1-1; V gene: TRBV5-1; D gene: TRBD1; clone size: -
CDR3 protein: CASSSPESGTRYEQYF; CDR3 DNA: TGTGCCAGCAGTTCCCCTGAGTCCGGGACACGCTACGAGCAGTACTTC; CDR3 length: 16; J gene: TRBJ2-7; V gene: TRBV27; D gene: -; clone size: -
CDR3 protein: CASSSQEEYRKLFF; CDR3 DNA: TGTGCCAGCAGCTCGCAGGAGGAATACAGGAAGCTGTTTTTT; CDR3 length: 14; J gene: TRBJ2-2; V gene: TRBV7-9; D gene: -; clone size: -
CDR3 protein: CASSQDKTQGFGYTF; CDR3 DNA: TGCGCCAGCAGCCAAGATAAGACACAGGGTTTTGGCTACACCTTC; CDR3 length: 15; J gene: TRBJ1-2; V gene: TRBV4-3; D gene: -; clone size: -
CDR3 protein: CASSGDNYGYTF; CDR3 DNA: TGTGCCAGCTCCGGGGATAACTATGGCTACACCTTC; CDR3 length: 12; J gene: TRBJ1-2; V gene: TRBV9; D gene: -; clone size: -
CDR3 protein: CAISESEGGGTEAFF; CDR3 DNA: TGTGCCATCAGTGAGTCGGAGGGAGGGGGCACTGAAGCTTTCTTT; CDR3 length: 15; J gene: TRBJ1-1; V gene: TRBV10-3; D gene: -; clone size: -
CDR3 protein: CASKGYYNEQFF; CDR3 DNA: TGTGCCAGCAAGGGCTACTACAATGAGCAGTTCTTC; CDR3 length: 12; J gene: TRBJ2-1; V gene: TRBV27; D gene: -; clone size: -
CDR3 protein: CASSPPGPYEQYF; CDR3 DNA: TGCGCCAGCAGCCCCCCGGGGCCCTACGAGCAGTACTTC; CDR3 length: 13; J gene: TRBJ2-7; V gene: TRBV5-1; D gene: -; clone size: -
CDR3 protein: CASNPGIANEQYF; CDR3 DNA: TGTGCCAGCAATCCTGGAATAGCGAATGAGCAGTACTTC; CDR3 length: 13; J gene: TRBJ2-7; V gene: TRBV2; D gene: -; clone size: -
CDR3 protein: CASSESRTGLNTEAFF; CDR3 DNA: TGTGCCAGCAGTGAATCGAGGACAGGGTTGAACACTGAAGCTTTCTTT; CDR3 length: 16; J gene: TRBJ1-1; V gene: TRBV2; D gene: TRBD1; clone size: medium-sized
CDR3 protein: CASSQAEGTPNYGYTF; CDR3 DNA: TGCGCCAGCAGCCAAGCCGAGGGGACCCCTAACTATGGCTACACCTTC; CDR3 length: 16; J gene: TRBJ1-2; V gene: TRBV4-3; D gene: -; clone size: few
CDR3 protein: CASSLELAYGTDTQYF; CDR3 DNA: TGTGCCAGCAGCTTGGAACTAGCGTACGGCACAGATACGCAGTATTTT; CDR3 length: 16; J gene: TRBJ2-3; V gene: TRBV11-2; D gene: TRBD2; clone size: -
CDR3 protein: CASSLDWSNQPQHF; CDR3 DNA: TGTGCCAGCAGTTTAGACTGGAGCAATCAGCCCCAGCATTTT; CDR3 length: 14; J gene: TRBJ1-5; V gene: TRBV6-1; D gene: -; clone size: -
CDR3 protein: CASSLALGLAGDTGYEQYF; CDR3 DNA: TGCGCCAGCAGCTTGGCCCTAGGACTAGCTGGAGATACGGGCTACGAGCAGTACTTC; CDR3 length: 19; J gene: TRBJ2-7; V gene: TRBV5-1; D gene: TRBD2; clone size: -
CDR3 protein: CASSPNQGYEQYF; CDR3 DNA: TGTGCCAGCTCACCTAACCAGGGCTACGAGCAGTACTTC; CDR3 length: 13; J gene: TRBJ2-7; V gene: TRBV18; D gene: -; clone size: -
CDR3 protein: CASSLARGDGYTF; CDR3 DNA: TGTGCCAGCAGCTTGGCCAGGGGTGATGGCTACACCTTC; CDR3 length: 13; J gene: TRBJ1-2; V gene: TRBV5-6; D gene: -; clone size: -
CDR3 protein: CASSVEGRGSQPQHF; CDR3 DNA: TGTGCCAGCAGCGTAGAAGGTCGGGGATCCCAGCCCCAGCATTTT; CDR3 length: 15; J gene: TRBJ1-5; V gene: TRBV9; D gene: -; clone size: -
CDR3 protein: CASSHPRQGALNNEQFF; CDR3 DNA: TGCGCCAGCAGCCACCCACGACAGGGAGCTTTGAACAATGAGCAGTTCTTC; CDR3 length: 17; J gene: TRBJ2-1; V gene: TRBV4-3; D gene: TRBD1; clone size: -
CDR3 protein: CASRGAAGWETQYF; CDR3 DNA: TGTGCCAGCAGGGGGGCAGCTGGGTGGGAGACCCAGTACTTC; CDR3 length: 14; J gene: TRBJ2-5; V gene: TRBV28; D gene: -; clone size: few
CDR3 protein: CASSFGTGYDQPQHF; CDR3 DNA: TGTGCCAGCAGCTTTGGGACAGGATATGATCAGCCCCAGCATTTT; CDR3 length: 15; J gene: TRBJ1-5; V gene: TRBV7-6; D gene: TRBD1; clone size: -
CDR3 protein: CASSPGQATYEQYF; CDR3 DNA: TGTGCCAGCAGCCCGGGACAGGCGACCTACGAGCAGTACTTC; CDR3 length: 14; J gene: TRBJ2-7; V gene: TRBV4-2; D gene: TRBD1; clone size: -
CDR3 protein: CASSFTGSGNTIYF; CDR3 DNA: TGTGCCAGCAGCTTTACAGGCTCTGGAAACACCATATATTTT; CDR3 length: 14; J gene: TRBJ1-3; V gene: TRBV7-2; D gene: -; clone size: -
CDR3 protein: CASSLAGARQETQYF; CDR3 DNA: TGTGCCAGCAGCCTAGCGGGGGCGAGACAAGAGACCCAGTACTTC; CDR3 length: 15; J gene: TRBJ2-5; V gene: TRBV5-4; D gene: TRBD2; clone size: -
CDR3 protein: CASSPLGGANYGYTF; CDR3 DNA: TGTGCCAGCAGCCCCCTCGGGGGAGCTAACTATGGCTACACCTTC; CDR3 length: 15; J gene: TRBJ1-2; V gene: TRBV14; D gene: -; clone size: -
CDR3 protein: CASSQDGGLGGNTIYF; CDR3 DNA: TGCGCCAGCAGCCAAGATGGGGGCTTGGGTGGAAACACCATATATTTT; CDR3 length: 16; J gene: TRBJ1-3; V gene: TRBV4-3; D gene: -; clone size: -
CDR3 protein: CASSFRQGADTEAFF; CDR3 DNA: TGTGCCAGCAGCTTCAGACAGGGAGCGGACACTGAAGCTTTCTTT; CDR3 length: 15; J gene: TRBJ1-1; V gene: TRBV5-5; D gene: TRBD1; clone size: -
CDR3 protein: CASSLGLAGQETQYF; CDR3 DNA: TGCGCCAGCAGCTTGGGACTAGCGGGACAAGAGACCCAGTACTTC; CDR3 length: 15; J gene: TRBJ2-5; V gene: TRBV5-1; D gene: TRBD2; clone size: -
CDR3 protein: CASSVTGGYTF; CDR3 DNA: TGTGCCAGCAGCGTGACTGGTGGCTACACCTTC; CDR3 length: 11; J gene: TRBJ1-2; V gene: TRBV6-5; D gene: -; clone size: -
CDR3 protein: CASSSSHREGGTDTQYF; CDR3 DNA: TGCGCCAGCAGCTCCTCTCATAGGGAGGGAGGCACAGATACGCAGTATTTT; CDR3 length: 17; J gene: TRBJ2-3; V gene: TRBV5-1; D gene: TRBD2; clone size: -
CDR3 protein: CASSYSGTGGGYGYTF; CDR3 DNA: TGTGCCAGCAGTTACTCCGGGACAGGGGGAGGCTATGGCTACACCTTC; CDR3 length: 16; J gene: TRBJ1-2; V gene: TRBV6-5; D gene: TRBD1; clone size: -
CDR3 protein: CASSHTPGGNTEAFF; CDR3 DNA: TGCGCCAGCAGCCACACGCCAGGGGGTAACACTGAAGCTTTCTTT; CDR3 length: 15; J gene: TRBJ1-1; V gene: TRBV4-1; D gene: TRBD1; clone size: few
CDR3 protein: CASSSPGTSGSYEQYF; CDR3 DNA: TGTGCCAGCAGTTCCCCGGGGACTAGCGGGTCCTACGAGCAGTACTTC; CDR3 length: 16; J gene: TRBJ2-7; V gene: TRBV28; D gene: TRBD2; clone size: -
CDR3 protein: CASSLATVVSYEQYF; CDR3 DNA: TGCGCCAGCAGCTTGGCGACAGTGGTCTCCTACGAGCAGTACTTC; CDR3 length: 15; J gene: TRBJ2-7; V gene: TRBV5-1; D gene: -; clone size: -
CDR3 protein: CASSLNRVAFF; CDR3 DNA: TGTGCCAGCAGCTTGAACAGGGTAGCTTTCTTT; CDR3 length: 11; J gene: TRBJ1-1; V gene: TRBV5-6; D gene: -; clone size: -
CDR3 protein: CASRGDLVNSPLHF; CDR3 DNA: TGCGCCAGCCGGGGTGATCTTGTGAATTCACCCCTCCACTTT; CDR3 length: 14; J gene: TRBJ1-6; V gene: TRBV5-1; D gene: -; clone size: -
CDR3 protein: CASGGRGRGEKLFF; CDR3 DNA: TGTGCCAGCGGGGGGAGGGGGAGAGGGGAAAAACTGTTTTTT; CDR3 length: 14; J gene: TRBJ1-4; V gene: TRBV6-1; D gene: -; clone size: -